This TCR beta chain stems from a study of blood T cell repertoires in COVID-19. The repertoire was sequenced with immunoSEQ multiplex PCR; TCRdb's copy has only in-frame clones and lacks some. The data contain some 190,000 clones, less than 85% of them singletons. The germline V and J ends were trimmed by 5 bases and 2 bases, with 18 bases remaining between them. This CDR3 spans 16 amino acids. Germline V gene data show CDR1 as LNHDA and CDR2 as SQIVND (reference sequence). The sequence derives from a woman of 80 years or more with COVID-19, enrolled during active disease. Sequencing was carried out using peripheral blood. The chain links TRBV19 to TRBJ1-2; D unresolved. CDR3 protein: CASSDQTPGKNYGYTF. In DNA, the CDR3 is TGTGCCAGTAGTGACCAGACGCCGGGAAAAAACTATGGCTACACCTTC.